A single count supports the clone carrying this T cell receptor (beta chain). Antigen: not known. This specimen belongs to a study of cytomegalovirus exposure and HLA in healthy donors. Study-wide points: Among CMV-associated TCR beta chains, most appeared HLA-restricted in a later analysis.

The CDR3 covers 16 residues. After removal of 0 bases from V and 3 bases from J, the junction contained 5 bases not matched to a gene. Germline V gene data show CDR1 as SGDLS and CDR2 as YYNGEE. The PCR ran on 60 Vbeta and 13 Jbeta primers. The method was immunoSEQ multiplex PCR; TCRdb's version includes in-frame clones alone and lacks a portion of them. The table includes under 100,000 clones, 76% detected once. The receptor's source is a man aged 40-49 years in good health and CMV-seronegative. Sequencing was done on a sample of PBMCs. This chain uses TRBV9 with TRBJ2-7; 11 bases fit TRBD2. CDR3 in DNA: TGTGCCAGCAGCGTAGAACTAGCGGGGGCTGGCTACGAGCAGTACTTC. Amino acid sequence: CASSVELAGAGYEQYF.